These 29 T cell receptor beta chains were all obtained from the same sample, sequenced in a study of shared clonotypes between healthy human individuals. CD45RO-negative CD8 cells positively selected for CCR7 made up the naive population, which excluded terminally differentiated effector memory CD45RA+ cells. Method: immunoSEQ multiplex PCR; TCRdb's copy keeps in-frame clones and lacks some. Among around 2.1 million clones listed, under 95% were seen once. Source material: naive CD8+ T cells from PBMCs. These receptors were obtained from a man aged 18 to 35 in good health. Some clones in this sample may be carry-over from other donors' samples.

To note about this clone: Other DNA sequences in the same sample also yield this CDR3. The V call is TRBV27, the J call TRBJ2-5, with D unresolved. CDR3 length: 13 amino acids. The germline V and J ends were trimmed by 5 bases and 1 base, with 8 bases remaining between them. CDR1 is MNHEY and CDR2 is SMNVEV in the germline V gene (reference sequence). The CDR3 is CASSDRTQETQYF. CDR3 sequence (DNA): TGTGCCAGCAGTGACCGCACCCAAGAGACCCAGTACTTC.

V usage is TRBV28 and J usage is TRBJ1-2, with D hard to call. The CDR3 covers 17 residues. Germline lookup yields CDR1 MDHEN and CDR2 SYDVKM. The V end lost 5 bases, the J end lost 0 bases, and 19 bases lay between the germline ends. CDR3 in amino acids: CASSGIGEALANYGYTF. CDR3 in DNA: TGTGCCAGCAGTGGTATCGGTGAGGCCCTAGCTAACTATGGCTACACCTTC.

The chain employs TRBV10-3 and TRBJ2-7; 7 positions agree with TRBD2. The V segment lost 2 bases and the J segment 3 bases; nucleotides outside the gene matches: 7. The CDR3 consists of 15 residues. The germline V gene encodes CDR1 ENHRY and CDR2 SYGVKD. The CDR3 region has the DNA TGTGCCATCAGTGAGGGGACTATAGGGGACTACGAGCAGTACTTC. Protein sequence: CAISEGTIGDYEQYF.

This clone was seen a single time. The CDR3 loop is CAWSDGGAHNSPLHF. The CDR3 region has the DNA TGTGCCTGGAGTGACGGCGGGGCCCATAATTCACCCCTCCACTTT. The rearrangement links TRBV30 to TRBJ1-6, with D tentatively TRBD1 (5 bases). Germline V gene data show CDR1 as GTSNPN and CDR2 as SVGIG (reference sequence). Trimming shortened V by 1 base and J by 5 bases, and 12 bases separated the two germline ends. The length of the CDR3 is 15 residues.

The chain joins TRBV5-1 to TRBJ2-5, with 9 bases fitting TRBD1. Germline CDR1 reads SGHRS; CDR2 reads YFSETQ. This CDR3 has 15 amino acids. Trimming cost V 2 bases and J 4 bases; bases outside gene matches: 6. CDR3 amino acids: CASSFNRGQIETQYF. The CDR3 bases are TGCGCCAGCAGCTTTAACAGGGGGCAGATAGAGACCCAGTACTTC.

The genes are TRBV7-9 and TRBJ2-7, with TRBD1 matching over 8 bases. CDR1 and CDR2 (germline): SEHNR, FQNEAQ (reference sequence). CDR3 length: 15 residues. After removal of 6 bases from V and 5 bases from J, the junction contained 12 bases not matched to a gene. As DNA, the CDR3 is TGTGCCAGCAGTTTCCCTGGACAGGGACGGCACGAGCAGTACTTC. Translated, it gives CASSFPGQGRHEQYF.

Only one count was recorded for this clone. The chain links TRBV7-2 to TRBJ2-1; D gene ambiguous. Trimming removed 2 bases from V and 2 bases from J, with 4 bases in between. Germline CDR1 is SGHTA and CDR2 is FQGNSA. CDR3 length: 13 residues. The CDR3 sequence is CASSLLAYNEQFF. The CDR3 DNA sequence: TGTGCCAGCAGCTTACTTGCCTACAATGAGCAGTTCTTC.

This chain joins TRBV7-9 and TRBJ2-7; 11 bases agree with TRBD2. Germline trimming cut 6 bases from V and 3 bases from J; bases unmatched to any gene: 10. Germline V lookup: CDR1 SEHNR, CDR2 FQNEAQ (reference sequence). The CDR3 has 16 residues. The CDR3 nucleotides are TGTGCCAGCAGGCCCGGGACTAGCGGTCGGGGCTACGAGCAGTACTTC. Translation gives CASRPGTSGRGYEQYF.

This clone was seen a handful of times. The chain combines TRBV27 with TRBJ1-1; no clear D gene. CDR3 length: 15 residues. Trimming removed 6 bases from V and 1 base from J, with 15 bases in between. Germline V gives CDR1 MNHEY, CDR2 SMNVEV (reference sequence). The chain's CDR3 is CASSPPPRGNTEAFF. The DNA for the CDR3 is TGTGCCAGCAGCCCCCCCCCTCGCGGGAACACTGAAGCTTTCTTT.

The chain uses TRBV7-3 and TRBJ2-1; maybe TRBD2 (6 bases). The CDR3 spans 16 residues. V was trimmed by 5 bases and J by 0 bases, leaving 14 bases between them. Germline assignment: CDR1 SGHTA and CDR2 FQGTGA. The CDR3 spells CASSPTAGSSYNEQFF. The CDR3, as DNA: TGTGCCAGCAGCCCGACGGCGGGGTCCTCCTACAATGAGCAGTTCTTC.

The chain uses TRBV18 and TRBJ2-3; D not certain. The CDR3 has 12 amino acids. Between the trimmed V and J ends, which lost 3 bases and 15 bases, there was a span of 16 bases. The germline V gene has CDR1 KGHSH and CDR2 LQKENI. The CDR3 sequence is CASSPGDLRYYF. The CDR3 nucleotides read TGTGCCAGCTCACCGGGTGACCTCCGTTACTATTTT.

Written as DNA, the CDR3 is TGTGCCAGCAGCTTGGGACAGGTCGGGCACAATGGCTACACCTTC. Protein sequence: CASSLGQVGHNGYTF. The chain is built from TRBV7-9 and TRBJ1-2; TRBD1 matches 8 bases. Germline trimming cut 3 bases from V and 6 bases from J; bases unmatched to any gene: 9. Germline loops: CDR1 SEHNR, CDR2 FQNEAQ (reference sequence). The CDR3 sequence is 15 residues long.

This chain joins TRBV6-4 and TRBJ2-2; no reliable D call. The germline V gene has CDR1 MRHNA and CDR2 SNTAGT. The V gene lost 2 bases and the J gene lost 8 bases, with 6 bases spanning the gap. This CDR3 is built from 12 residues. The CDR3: CASSDLRGELFF. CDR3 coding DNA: TGTGCCAGCAGTGACCTTAGGGGGGAGCTGTTTTTT.

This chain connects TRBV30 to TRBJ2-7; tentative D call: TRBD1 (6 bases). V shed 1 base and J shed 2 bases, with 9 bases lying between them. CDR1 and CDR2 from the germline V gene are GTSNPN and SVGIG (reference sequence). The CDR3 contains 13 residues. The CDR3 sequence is CAWSGQETYEQYF. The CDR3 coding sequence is TGTGCCTGGAGTGGACAGGAAACCTACGAGCAGTACTTC.

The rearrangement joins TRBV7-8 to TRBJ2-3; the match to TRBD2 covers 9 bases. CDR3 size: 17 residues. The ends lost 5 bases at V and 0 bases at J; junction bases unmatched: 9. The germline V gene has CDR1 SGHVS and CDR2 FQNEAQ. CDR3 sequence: CASSPGLAPTSTDTQYF. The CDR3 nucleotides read TGTGCCAGCAGCCCCGGACTAGCGCCTACTAGCACAGATACGCAGTATTTT.

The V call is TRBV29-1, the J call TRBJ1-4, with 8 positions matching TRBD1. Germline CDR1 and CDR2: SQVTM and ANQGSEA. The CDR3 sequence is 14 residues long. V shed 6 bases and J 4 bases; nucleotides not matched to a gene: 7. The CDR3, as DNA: TGCAGCGTGTTCGACAGGGGTTATAATGAAAAACTGTTTTTT. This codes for CSVFDRGYNEKLFF.

The CDR3 sequence: CASSQDTDREISMNTEAFF. The CDR3 region has the DNA TGCGCCAGCAGCCAAGATACGGACAGGGAAATTTCCATGAACACTGAAGCTTTCTTT. The chain is built from TRBV4-3 and TRBJ1-1; 8 nucleotides line up with TRBD1. Germline lookup yields CDR1 LGHNA and CDR2 YSLEER. The CDR3 has 19 residues. V gave up 0 bases and J gave up 0 bases; unmatched junction bases: 12.

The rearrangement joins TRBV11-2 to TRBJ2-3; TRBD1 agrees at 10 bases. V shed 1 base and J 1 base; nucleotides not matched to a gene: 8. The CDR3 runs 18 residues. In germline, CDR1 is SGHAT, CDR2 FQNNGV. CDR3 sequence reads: CASSLVYGQGDGTDTQYF. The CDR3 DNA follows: TGTGCCAGCAGCTTAGTATATGGACAGGGGGATGGCACAGATACGCAGTATTTT.

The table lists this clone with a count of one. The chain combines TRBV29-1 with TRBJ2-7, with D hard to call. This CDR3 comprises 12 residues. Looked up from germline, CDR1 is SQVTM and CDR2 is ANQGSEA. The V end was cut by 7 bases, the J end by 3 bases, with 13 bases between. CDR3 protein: CSGLSDGYEQYF. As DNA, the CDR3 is TGCAGCGGCCTGTCAGATGGCTACGAGCAGTACTTC.

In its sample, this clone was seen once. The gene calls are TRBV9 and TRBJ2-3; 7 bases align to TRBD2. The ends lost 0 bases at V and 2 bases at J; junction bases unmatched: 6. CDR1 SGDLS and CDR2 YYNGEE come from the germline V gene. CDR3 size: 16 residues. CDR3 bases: TGTGCCAGCAGCGTAGTCGGCGGGAGCTCCACAGATACGCAGTATTTT. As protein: CASSVVGGSSTDTQYF.

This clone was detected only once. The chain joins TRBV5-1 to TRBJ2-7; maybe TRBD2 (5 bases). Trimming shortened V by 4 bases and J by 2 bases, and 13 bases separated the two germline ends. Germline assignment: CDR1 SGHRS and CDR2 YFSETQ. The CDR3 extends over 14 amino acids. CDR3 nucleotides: TGCGCCAGCAGCGCGGGCCTTGGGGCCTACGAGCAGTACTTC. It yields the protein CASSAGLGAYEQYF.

In DNA form, the CDR3 reads TGTGCCAGCAGTCCGGGACCGAAGGGGACCCAGTACTTC. Its protein is CASSPGPKGTQYF. The V call is TRBV2, the J call TRBJ2-5; D may be TRBD1 or TRBD2 (5 bases each). CDR1 SNHLY and CDR2 FYNNEI come from the germline V gene. The CDR3 sequence is 13 residues long. Trimming removed 5 bases from V and 7 bases from J, with 14 bases in between.

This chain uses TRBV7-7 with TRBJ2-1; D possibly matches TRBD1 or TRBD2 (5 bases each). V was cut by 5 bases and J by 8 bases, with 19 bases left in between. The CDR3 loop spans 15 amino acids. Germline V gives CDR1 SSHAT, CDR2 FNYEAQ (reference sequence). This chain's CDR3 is CASSAFPQGAHEQFF. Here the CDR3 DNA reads TGTGCCAGCAGCGCCTTCCCCCAGGGAGCCCATGAGCAGTTCTTC.

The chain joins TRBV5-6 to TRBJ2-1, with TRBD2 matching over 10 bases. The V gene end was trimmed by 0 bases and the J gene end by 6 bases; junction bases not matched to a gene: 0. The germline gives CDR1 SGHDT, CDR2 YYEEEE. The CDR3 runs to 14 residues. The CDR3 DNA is TGTGCCAGCAGCTTGGGGACTAGCGGCAATGAGCAGTTCTTC. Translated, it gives CASSLGTSGNEQFF.

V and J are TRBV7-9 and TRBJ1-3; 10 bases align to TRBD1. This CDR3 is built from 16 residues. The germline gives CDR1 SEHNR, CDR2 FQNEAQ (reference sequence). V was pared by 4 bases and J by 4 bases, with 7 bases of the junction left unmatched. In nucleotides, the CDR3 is TGTGCCAGCAGCTCCCGACAGGGGGCTTTGGGAAACACCATATATTTT. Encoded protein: CASSSRQGALGNTIYF.

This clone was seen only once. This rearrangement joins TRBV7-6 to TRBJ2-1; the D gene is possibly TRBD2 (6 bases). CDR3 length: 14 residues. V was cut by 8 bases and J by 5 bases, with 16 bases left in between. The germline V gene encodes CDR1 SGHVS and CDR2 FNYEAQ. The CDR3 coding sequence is TGTGCCAGCCGAGGGGCAAGCGGGCACAATGAGCAGTTCTTC. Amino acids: CASRGASGHNEQFF.

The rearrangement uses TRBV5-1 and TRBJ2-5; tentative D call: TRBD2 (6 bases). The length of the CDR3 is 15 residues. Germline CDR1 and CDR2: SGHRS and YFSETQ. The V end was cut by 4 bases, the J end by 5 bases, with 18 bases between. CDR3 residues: CASSPTSPAAETQYF. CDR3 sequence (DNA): TGCGCCAGCAGCCCGACTAGTCCAGCTGCTGAGACCCAGTACTTC.

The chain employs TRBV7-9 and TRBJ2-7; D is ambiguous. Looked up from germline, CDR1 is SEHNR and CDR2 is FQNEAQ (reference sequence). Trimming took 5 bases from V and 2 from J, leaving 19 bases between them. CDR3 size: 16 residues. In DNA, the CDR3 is TGTGCCAGCAGCCGATGGACGTCAAGACATCCCTACGAGCAGTACTTC. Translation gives CASSRWTSRHPYEQYF. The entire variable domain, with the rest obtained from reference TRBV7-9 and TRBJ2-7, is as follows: DTGVSQNPRHKITKRGQNVTFRCDPISEHNRLYWYRQTLGQGPEFLTYFQNEAQLEKSRLLSDRFSAERPKGSFSTLEIQRTEQGDSAMYLCASSRWTSRHPYEQYFGPGTRLTVT.

The CDR3 reads CASSVVGGAGTGELFF. CDR3 nucleotide sequence: TGTGCCAGCAGCGTAGTTGGAGGGGCGGGCACCGGGGAGCTGTTTTTT. This chain uses TRBV9 with TRBJ2-2, with D perhaps TRBD2 (6 bases). From germline, CDR1 is SGDLS and CDR2 YYNGEE. This CDR3 region has 16 residues. The germline V and J ends were trimmed by 0 bases and 4 bases, with 13 bases remaining between them.